This T cell receptor beta chain was sequenced during a study of blood T cell repertoires in COVID-19. The protocol was immunoSEQ multiplex PCR, while the TCRdb copy is restricted to in-frame clones and leaves out a portion. The sample has under 110,000 clones; about 79% are singletons. This CDR3 contains 14 residues. After removal of 5 bases from V and 7 bases from J, the junction contained 9 bases not matched to a gene. From germline, CDR1 is LNHDA and CDR2 SQIVND (reference sequence). The receptor's source is a man aged 80 or over with COVID-19, enrolled during active disease. Material for sequencing was peripheral blood. The chain is built from TRBV19 and TRBJ2-7; 9 nucleotides agree with TRBD1. CDR3 region: CASSPSDRGREQYF. CDR3 sequence (DNA): TGTGCCAGTAGTCCCTCGGACAGGGGACGGGAGCAGTACTTC.